The present T cell receptor (beta chain) was sequenced within a study of spatial heterogeneity in lung cancer. Study context: The count of detected beta-chain sequences consistently exceeded that of alpha-chain sequences. Across the raw uncorrected reads, a unique TCR and UMI combination was observed, on average, more than ten times. Notes on the study in general: More often at tumor resection than at routine follow-up, ubiquitous expanded tumor TCRs were detected in the blood.

TCRdb re-called the 5' RACE reads with MiXCR, one entry per CDR3 protein. The sample lists roughly 26,000 distinct CDR3 sequences, approximately 6% occurring once. In this sample, this clonotype turned up many times. What it binds is unknown. Time point denoted: blood at routine non-recurrence follow-up after resection. From tumor, nontumor lung or frozen PBMC, whole RNA was taken unsorted for sequencing. V gave up 4 bases and J gave up 0 bases, with 10 bases separating them. CDR1 is SNHLY and CDR2 is FYNNEI in the germline V gene. This CDR3 region has 15 residues. This chain joins TRBV2 and TRBJ2-1, with D perhaps TRBD1 (6 bases). This specimen consisted of PBMCs, obtained at follow-up. The sequence was collected from a male donor with early-stage non-small cell lung cancer. The CDR3 coding sequence is TGTGCCAGCAGTGTGGACAGAAGCTCCTACAATGAGCAGTTCTTC. It specifies CASSVDRSSYNEQFF. The variable domain in full, completed from reference TRBV2 and TRBJ2-1, reads EPEVTQTPSHQVTQMGQEVILRCVPISNHLYFYWYRQILGQKVEFLVSFYNNEISEKSEIFDDQFSVERPDGSNFTLKIRSTKLEDSAMYFCASSVDRSSYNEQFFGPGTRLTVL.